The entry below describes one T cell receptor (beta chain). Its antigen is not identified. The data were taken from a study of CD4 T cells in relation to SARS-CoV-2 and coronaviruses. Turning to the study itself: No peptide or an HIV-1 Nef peptide pool served as negative control. Crossreactive spike epitopes shared across donors were mapped to their HLA restriction.

Before the COVID-19 pandemic, during about 2011-2019, CD4+ T cells were taken from unexposed donors. Isolation of CD4+ T cells took place after about 9 days in culture. Testing used SARS-CoV-2 S/N and four cold-coronavirus spikes on unexposed-donor CD4+ T cells, cells permitting. Libraries were prepared by immunoSEQ multiplex PCR; TCRdb keeps only in-frame clonotypes and omits some of them. This sample has around 18,000 clones, with about 73% found just once. This CDR3 contains 17 residues. Germline lookup yields CDR1 LNHDA and CDR2 SQIVND (reference sequence). Losses at the gene ends were 8 bases for V and 9 bases for J; bases not matched to a gene: 18.

The origin of this receptor is a human donor in good health. What was sequenced was CD4+ T cells from PBMCs, cultured in vitro. The rearrangement joins TRBV19 to TRBJ2-3; 12 positions agree with TRBD2. The CDR3 nucleotides are TGTGCCAGTTCGGGGGGACTAGCGGGTCGAGGATCGGGGACGCAGTATTTT. This encodes CASSGGLAGRGSGTQYF.